One TCR beta chain is described in this entry. The sample comes from a study of blood T cell repertoires in COVID-19. The overall study: The United States, Italy and Spain provided the acute and convalescent COVID-19 samples.

Study processing details: How many nucleated cells were present was estimated from reference gene primer amplification. Some clones are missing from TCRdb's copy, which holds only in-frame ones; the method was immunoSEQ multiplex PCR. V and J calls and clone size are copied from that table; D and trimming were computed from the DNA. Counted here are approximately 110,000 clones, approximately 83% occurring once; the ten biggest clones make up about 0.8%. The CDR3 covers 15 residues. Germline V gene lookup returns CDR1 SGHAT and CDR2 FQNNGV. Trimming took 5 bases from V and 4 from J; bases not matched to a gene: 7.

The TCR originated in a woman between 65 and 79 years old with acute or convalescent COVID-19. The sample consisted of peripheral blood. The chain links TRBV11-2 to TRBJ1-5; 8 nucleotides match TRBD1. The CDR3 coding sequence is TGTGCCAGCAGCCAAGGACAGGGCGGAAATCAGCCCCAGCATTTT. Protein product: CASSQGQGGNQPQHF.